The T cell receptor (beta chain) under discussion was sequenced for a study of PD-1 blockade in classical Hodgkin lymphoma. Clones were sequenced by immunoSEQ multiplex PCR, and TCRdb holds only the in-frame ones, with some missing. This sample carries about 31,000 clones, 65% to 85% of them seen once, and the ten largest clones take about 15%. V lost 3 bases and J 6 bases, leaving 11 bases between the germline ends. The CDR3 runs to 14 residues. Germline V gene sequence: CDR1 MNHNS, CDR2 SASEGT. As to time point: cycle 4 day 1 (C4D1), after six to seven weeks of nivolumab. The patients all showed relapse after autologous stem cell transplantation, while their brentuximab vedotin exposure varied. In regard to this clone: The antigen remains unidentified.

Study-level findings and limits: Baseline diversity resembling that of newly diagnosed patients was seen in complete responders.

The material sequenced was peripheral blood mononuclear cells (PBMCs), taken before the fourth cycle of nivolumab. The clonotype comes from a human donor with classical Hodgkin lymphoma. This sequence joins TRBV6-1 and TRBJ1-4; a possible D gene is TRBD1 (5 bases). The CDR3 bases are TGTGCCAGCAGTGAGGAGAGGGGATATGAAAAACTGTTTTTT. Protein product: CASSEERGYEKLFF.